This T cell receptor (beta chain) was identified in a study of CD4+ T cells in melanoma. The V and J ends lost 5 bases and 7 bases, in that order; junction bases with no gene match: 7. The CDR3 covers 14 residues. CDR1 is SGHVS and CDR2 is FNYEAQ in the germline V gene. Method: immunoSEQ multiplex PCR; TCRdb's copy keeps in-frame clones and lacks some. Among about 140,000 clones listed, around 90% were seen once. V is TRBV7-6 and J is TRBJ1-5, with TRBD1 identical over 8 bases. The sequence derives from a human donor with melanoma. CDR3 protein: CASSLGQGGQPQHF. CDR3 DNA: TGTGCCAGCAGCCTAGGACAGGGCGGGCAGCCCCAGCATTTT.